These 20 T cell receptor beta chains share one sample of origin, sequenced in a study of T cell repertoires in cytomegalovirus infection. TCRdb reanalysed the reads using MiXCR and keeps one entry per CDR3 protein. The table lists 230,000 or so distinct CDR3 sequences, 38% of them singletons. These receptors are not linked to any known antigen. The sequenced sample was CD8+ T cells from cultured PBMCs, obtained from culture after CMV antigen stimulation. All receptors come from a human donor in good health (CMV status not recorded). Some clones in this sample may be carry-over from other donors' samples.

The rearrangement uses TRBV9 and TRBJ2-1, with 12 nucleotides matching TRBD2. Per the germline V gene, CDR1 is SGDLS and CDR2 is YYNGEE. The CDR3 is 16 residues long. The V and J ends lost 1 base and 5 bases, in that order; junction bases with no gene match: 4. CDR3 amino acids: CASSVMTSGSNNEQFF. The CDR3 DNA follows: TGTGCCAGCAGCGTAATGACTAGCGGGAGTAACAATGAGCAGTTCTTC. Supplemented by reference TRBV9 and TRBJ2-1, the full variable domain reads DSGVTQTPKHLITATGQRVTLRCSPRSGDLSVYWYQQSLDQGLQFLIQYYNGEERAKGNILERFSAQQFPDLHSELNLSSLELGDSALYFCASSVMTSGSNNEQFFGPGTRLTVL.

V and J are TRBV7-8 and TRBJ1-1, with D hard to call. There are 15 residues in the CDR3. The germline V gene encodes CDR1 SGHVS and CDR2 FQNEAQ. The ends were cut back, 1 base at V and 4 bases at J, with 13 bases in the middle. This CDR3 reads CASSLVVSMGTEAFF. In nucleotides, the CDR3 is TGTGCCAGCAGCTTAGTAGTGTCAATGGGCACTGAAGCTTTCTTT.

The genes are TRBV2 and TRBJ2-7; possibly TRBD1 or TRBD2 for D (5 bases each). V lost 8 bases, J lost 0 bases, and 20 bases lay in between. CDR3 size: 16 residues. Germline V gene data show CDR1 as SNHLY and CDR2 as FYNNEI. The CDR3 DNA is TGTGCCAGCGGGTCGAGCCGGGACGGATACTCCTACGAGCAGTACTTC. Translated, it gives CASGSSRDGYSYEQYF.

The CDR3, as DNA: TGTGCCAGCAGTTCTAGTTTAACGGCCTTAGCCAAAAACATTCAGTACTTC. It encodes CASSSSLTALAKNIQYF. This chain uses TRBV27 with TRBJ2-4; D unclear. Deletions cut 4 bases from V and 0 bases from J, with 16 bases between. This CDR3 spans 17 amino acids. Per germline, CDR1 MNHEY and CDR2 SMNVEV (reference sequence).

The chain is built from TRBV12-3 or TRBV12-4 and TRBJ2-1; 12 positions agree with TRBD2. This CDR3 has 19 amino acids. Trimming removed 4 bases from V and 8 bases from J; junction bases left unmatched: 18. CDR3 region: CASSSPHKTSGGTSDEQFF. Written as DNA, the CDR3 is TGTGCCAGCAGTTCGCCCCATAAAACTAGCGGGGGGACCAGCGATGAGCAGTTCTTC.

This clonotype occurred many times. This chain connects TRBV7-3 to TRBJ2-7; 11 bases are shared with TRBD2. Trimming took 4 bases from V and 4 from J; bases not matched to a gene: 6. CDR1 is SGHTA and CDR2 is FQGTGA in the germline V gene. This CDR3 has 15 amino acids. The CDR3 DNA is TGTGCCAGCAGCTCCTCTAGCGGGAGGAGGTACGAGCAGTACTTC. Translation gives CASSSSSGRRYEQYF. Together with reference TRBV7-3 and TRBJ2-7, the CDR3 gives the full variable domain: GAGVSQTPSNKVTEKGKYVELRCDPISGHTALYWYRQSLGQGPEFLIYFQGTGAADDSGLPNDRFFAVRPEGSVSTLKIQRTERGDSAVYLCASSSSSGRRYEQYFGPGTRLTVT.

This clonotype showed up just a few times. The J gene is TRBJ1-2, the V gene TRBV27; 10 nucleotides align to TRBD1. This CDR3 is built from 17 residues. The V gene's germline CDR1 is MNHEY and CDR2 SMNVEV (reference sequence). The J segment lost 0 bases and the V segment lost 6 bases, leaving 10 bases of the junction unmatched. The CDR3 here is CASSSLGTGDSNYGYTF. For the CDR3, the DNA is TGTGCCAGCAGCTCCCTAGGGACAGGGGACTCTAACTATGGCTACACCTTC.

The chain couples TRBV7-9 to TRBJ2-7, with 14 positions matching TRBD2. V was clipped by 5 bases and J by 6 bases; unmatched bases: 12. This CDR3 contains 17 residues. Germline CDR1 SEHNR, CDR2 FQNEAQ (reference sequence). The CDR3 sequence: CASSPLRGLAGESEQYF. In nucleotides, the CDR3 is TGTGCCAGCAGCCCGCTTAGGGGACTAGCGGGAGAGAGCGAGCAGTACTTC.

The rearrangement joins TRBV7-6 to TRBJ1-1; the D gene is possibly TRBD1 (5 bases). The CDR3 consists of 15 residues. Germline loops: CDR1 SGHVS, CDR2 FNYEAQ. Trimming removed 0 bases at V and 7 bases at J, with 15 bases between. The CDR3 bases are TGTGCCAGCAGCTTAGCGTCAGTGGGGACCGGTGAAGCTTTCTTT. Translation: CASSLASVGTGEAFF.

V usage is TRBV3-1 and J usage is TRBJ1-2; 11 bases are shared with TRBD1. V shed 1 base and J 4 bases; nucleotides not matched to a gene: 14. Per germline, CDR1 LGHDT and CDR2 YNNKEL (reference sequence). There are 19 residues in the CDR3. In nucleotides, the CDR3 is TGTGCCAGCAGCCAAGTTTTCCGGGACAGGGGGGTGTTCGGCTATGGCTACACCTTC. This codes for CASSQVFRDRGVFGYGYTF.

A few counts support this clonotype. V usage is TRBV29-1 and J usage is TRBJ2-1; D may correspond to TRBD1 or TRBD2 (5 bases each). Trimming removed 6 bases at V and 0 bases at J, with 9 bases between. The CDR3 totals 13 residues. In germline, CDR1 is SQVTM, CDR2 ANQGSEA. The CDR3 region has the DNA TGCAGCGTGGGGGTAAGCTCCTACAATGAGCAGTTCTTC. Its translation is CSVGVSSYNEQFF.

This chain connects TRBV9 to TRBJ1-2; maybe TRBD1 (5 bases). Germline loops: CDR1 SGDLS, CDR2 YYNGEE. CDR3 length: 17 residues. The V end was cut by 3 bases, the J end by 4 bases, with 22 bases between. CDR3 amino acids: CASSASGLGEGSYGYTF. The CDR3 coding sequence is TGTGCCAGCAGCGCCAGTGGCCTTGGGGAGGGGAGCTATGGCTACACCTTC. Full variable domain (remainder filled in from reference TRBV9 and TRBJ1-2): DSGVTQTPKHLITATGQRVTLRCSPRSGDLSVYWYQQSLDQGLQFLIQYYNGEERAKGNILERFSAQQFPDLHSELNLSSLELGDSALYFCASSASGLGEGSYGYTFGSGTRLTVV.

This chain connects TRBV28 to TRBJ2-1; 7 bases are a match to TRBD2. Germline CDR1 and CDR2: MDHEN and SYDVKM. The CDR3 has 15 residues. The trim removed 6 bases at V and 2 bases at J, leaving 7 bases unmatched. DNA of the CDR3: TGTGCCAGCAGAATGTCGGGAGGAACCTACAATGAGCAGTTCTTC. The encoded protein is CASRMSGGTYNEQFF. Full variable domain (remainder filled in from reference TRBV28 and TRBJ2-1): DVKVTQSSRYLVKRTGEKVFLECVQDMDHENMFWYRQDPGLGLRLIYFSYDVKMKEKGDIPEGYSVSREKKERFSLILESASTNQTSMYLCASRMSGGTYNEQFFGPGTRLTVL.

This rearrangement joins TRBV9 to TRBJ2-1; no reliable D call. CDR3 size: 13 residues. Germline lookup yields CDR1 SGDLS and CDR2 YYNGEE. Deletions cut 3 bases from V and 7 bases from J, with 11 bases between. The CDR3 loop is CASSGTLGNEQFF. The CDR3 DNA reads TGTGCCAGCAGCGGCACGCTGGGGAATGAGCAGTTCTTC. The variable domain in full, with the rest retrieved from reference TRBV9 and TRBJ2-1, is DSGVTQTPKHLITATGQRVTLRCSPRSGDLSVYWYQQSLDQGLQFLIQYYNGEERAKGNILERFSAQQFPDLHSELNLSSLELGDSALYFCASSGTLGNEQFFGPGTRLTVL.

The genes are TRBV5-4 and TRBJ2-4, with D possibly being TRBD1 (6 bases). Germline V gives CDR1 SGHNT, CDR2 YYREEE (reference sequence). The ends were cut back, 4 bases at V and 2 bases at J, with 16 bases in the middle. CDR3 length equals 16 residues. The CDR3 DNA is TGTGCCAGCAGCATTAAGACAGGATACCCCAAAAACATTCAGTACTTC. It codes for CASSIKTGYPKNIQYF.

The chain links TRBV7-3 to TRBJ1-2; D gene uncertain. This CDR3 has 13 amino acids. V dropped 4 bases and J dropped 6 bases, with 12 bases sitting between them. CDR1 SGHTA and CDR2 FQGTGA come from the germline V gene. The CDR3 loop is CASSSSGSDGYTF. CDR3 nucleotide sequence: TGTGCCAGCAGCTCCTCGGGCAGCGATGGCTACACCTTC.

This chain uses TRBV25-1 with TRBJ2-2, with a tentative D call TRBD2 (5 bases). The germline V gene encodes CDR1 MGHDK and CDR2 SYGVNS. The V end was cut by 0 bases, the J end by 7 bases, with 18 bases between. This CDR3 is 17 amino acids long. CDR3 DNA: TGTGCCAGCAGTGAATATATTCACGGCATTCGGGACGGGGAGCTGTTTTTT. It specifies CASSEYIHGIRDGELFF. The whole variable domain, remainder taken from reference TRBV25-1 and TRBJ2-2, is EADIYQTPRYLVIGTGKKITLECSQTMGHDKMYWYQQDPGMELHLIHYSYGVNSTEKGDLSSESTVSRIRTEHFPLTLESARPSHTSQYLCASSEYIHGIRDGELFFGEGSRLTVL.

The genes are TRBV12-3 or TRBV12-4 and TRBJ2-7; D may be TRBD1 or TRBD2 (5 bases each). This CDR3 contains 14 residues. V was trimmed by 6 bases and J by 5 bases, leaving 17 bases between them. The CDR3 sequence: CASRGSGTRDEQYF. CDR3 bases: TGTGCCAGCAGGGGTTCCGGGACGAGGGACGAGCAGTACTTC.

The CDR3 loop reads CASSQPGVGTDTQYF. The CDR3 DNA reads TGTGCCAGCAGTCAACCGGGAGTCGGCACAGATACGCAGTATTTT. The rearrangement uses TRBV7-6 and TRBJ2-3; D may be TRBD2 (6 bases). Trimming pared 6 bases from V and 1 base from J, leaving 14 bases between. Looked up from germline, CDR1 is SGHVS and CDR2 is FNYEAQ. The CDR3 has 15 residues.

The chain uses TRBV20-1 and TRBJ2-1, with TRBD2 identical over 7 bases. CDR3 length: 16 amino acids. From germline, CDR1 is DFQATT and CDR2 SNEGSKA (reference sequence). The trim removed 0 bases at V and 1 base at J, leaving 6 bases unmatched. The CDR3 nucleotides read TGCAGTGCTAGAGACCGGGGGAGGGGTTCCTACAATGAGCAGTTCTTC. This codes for CSARDRGRGSYNEQFF.